Presented here are 6 T cell receptor beta chains from one specimen sequenced in a study of cytomegalovirus exposure and HLA in healthy donors. With 60 Vbeta and 13 Jbeta primers, the PCR was carried out. Measured with immunoSEQ multiplex PCR; TCRdb has only the in-frame clones, and not every one. Here the sample spans 120,000 to 150,000 clones, roughly 80% being singletons. Sample: PBMCs. The receptors come from a woman aged 40 to 50 in good health and CMV-seropositive.

The chain carries TRBV7-9 and TRBJ2-5; TRBD1 is a possible D gene (6 bases). The CDR3 is 12 residues long. Germline V gene sequence: CDR1 SEHNR, CDR2 FQNEAQ (reference sequence). The germline V and J ends were trimmed by 8 bases and 5 bases, with 12 bases remaining between them. The CDR3 DNA reads TGTGCCAGCCTACTTACAGGGGAGACCCAGTACTTC. As protein: CASLLTGETQYF.

The rearrangement uses TRBV27 and TRBJ2-7; 8 positions agree with TRBD2. Germline CDR1 and CDR2: MNHEY and SMNVEV (reference sequence). The V segment lost 4 bases and the J segment 3 bases; nucleotides outside the gene matches: 8. The CDR3 contains 15 residues. DNA for the CDR3: TGTGCCAGCAGTTGGAGGTCGGGAGGGGGCTACGAGCAGTACTTC. It encodes CASSWRSGGGYEQYF.

The gene calls are TRBV27 and TRBJ2-7; 11 positions agree with TRBD2. The CDR3 is 15 amino acids. The germline gives CDR1 MNHEY, CDR2 SMNVEV (reference sequence). Trimming cost V 2 bases and J 3 bases; bases outside gene matches: 3. The CDR3 nucleotides read TGTGCCAGCAGTTTACGACTAGCGGGAAACTACGAGCAGTACTTC. Translating gives CASSLRLAGNYEQYF.

This clone was observed a single time. This chain joins TRBV27 and TRBJ2-7; perhaps TRBD2 as D (5 bases). Germline loops: CDR1 MNHEY, CDR2 SMNVEV (reference sequence). There are 14 residues in the CDR3. V lost 2 bases and J 2 bases, leaving 10 bases between the germline ends. CDR3 sequence reads: CASSLARGTYEQYF. As DNA, the CDR3 is TGTGCCAGCAGTTTAGCCCGGGGAACCTACGAGCAGTACTTC.

This clone was observed a handful of times. The V and J genes are TRBV5-1 and TRBJ1-6; tentative D call: TRBD1 (6 bases). Germline-derived CDR1 and CDR2 are SGHRS and YFSETQ. V gave up 4 bases and J gave up 4 bases, with 9 bases separating them. There are 14 residues in the CDR3. CDR3 DNA: TGCGCCAGCAGCCTGGACAGTTATAATTCACCCCTCCACTTT. Protein sequence: CASSLDSYNSPLHF. The whole variable domain, remainder taken from reference TRBV5-1 and TRBJ1-6, is KAGVTQTPRYLIKTRGQQVTLSCSPISGHRSVSWYQQTPGQGLQFLFEYFSETQRNKGNFPGRFSGRQFSNSRSEMNVSTLELGDSALYLCASSLDSYNSPLHFGNGTRLTVT.

The chain recombines TRBV19 with TRBJ1-4, with a possible D match to TRBD1 (6 bases). The length of the CDR3 is 17 residues. Trimming removed 5 bases from V and 0 bases from J, with 16 bases in between. CDR1 and CDR2 (germline): LNHDA, SQIVND (reference sequence). The CDR3 DNA is TGTGCCAGTAGTGGATCCGGGACACTTGCAACTAATGAAAAACTGTTTTTT. Its protein product is CASSGSGTLATNEKLFF.